These 19 T cell receptor beta chains were all obtained from the same sample, sequenced in a study of shared clonotypes between healthy human individuals. The protocol was immunoSEQ multiplex PCR, while the TCRdb copy is restricted to in-frame clones and leaves out a portion. The repertoire holds around 1.4 million clones, with 98% as singletons. Source material: naive CD4+ T cells sorted from blood. Indicated subset: CD45RA+ positively selected. These receptors all come from a man aged 25 to 40 in good health.

The gene calls are TRBV14 and TRBJ2-3; D is unclear. Per the germline V gene, CDR1 is SGHDN and CDR2 is FVKESK. The length of the CDR3 is 14 residues. V lost 0 bases and J lost 0, with 4 bases in between. For the CDR3, the DNA is TGTGCCAGCAGCCAAGATCTTAGCACAGATACGCAGTATTTT. It codes for CASSQDLSTDTQYF. Full variable domain (missing parts from reference TRBV14 and TRBJ2-3): EAGVTQFPSHSVIEKGQTVTLRCDPISGHDNLYWYRRVMGKEIKFLLHFVKESKQDESGMPNNRFLAERTGGTYSTLKVQPAELEDSGVYFCASSQDLSTDTQYFGPGTRLTVL.

The chain joins TRBV7-6 to TRBJ1-1; 8 nucleotides match TRBD1. The CDR3 is made up of 16 amino acids. Trimming cost V 1 base and J 4 bases; bases outside gene matches: 8. CDR1 is SGHVS, CDR2 FNYEAQ, per germline. CDR3 sequence: CASSLGPDRGVTEAFF. The DNA for the CDR3 is TGTGCCAGCAGCTTAGGGCCAGACAGGGGAGTCACTGAAGCTTTCTTT.

V is TRBV10-3 and J is TRBJ2-2, with D tentatively TRBD1 (6 bases). V shed 8 bases and J shed 2 bases, with 15 bases lying between them. The germline V gene has CDR1 ENHRY and CDR2 SYGVKD. This CDR3 is 15 amino acids long. CDR3 coding DNA: TGTGCCATCCAGGACGACAGGAGAAACACCGGGGAGCTGTTTTTT. Protein: CAIQDDRRNTGELFF.

The J gene is TRBJ2-7, the V gene TRBV4-1, with D tentatively TRBD2 (6 bases). The CDR3 spans 18 residues. Germline V gene data show CDR1 as MGHRA and CDR2 as YSYEKL. Trimming took 4 bases from V and 6 from J, leaving 28 bases between them. The CDR3 here is CASSPRGAVGSFVSEQYF. CDR3 nucleotides: TGCGCCAGCAGCCCGCGCGGGGCTGTGGGTAGCTTTGTTAGCGAGCAGTACTTC.

For the CDR3, the DNA is TGCGCCAGCAGTGGCGGTGGTACGCAGTATTTT. It codes for CASSGGGTQYF. V is TRBV10-2 and J is TRBJ2-3; D uncertain. The CDR3 contains 11 residues. Germline CDR1 and CDR2: WSHSY and SAAADI. V gave up 4 bases and J gave up 8 bases, with 7 bases separating them.

In regard to this clone: At the DNA level, this CDR3 is encoded by other sequences in the same sample as well. This chain links TRBV19 with TRBJ2-3; the D gene could be TRBD1 or TRBD2 (6 bases each). The V end was cut by 3 bases, the J end by 3 bases, with 10 bases between. This CDR3 contains 14 residues. Germline V gene lookup returns CDR1 LNHDA and CDR2 SQIVND (reference sequence). The CDR3 is CASSIRGGTDTQYF. The CDR3 nucleotides read TGTGCCAGTAGTATTCGAGGGGGGACAGATACGCAGTATTTT.

This sequence joins TRBV5-1 and TRBJ2-7; D not certain. The CDR3 covers 14 residues. Germline lookup yields CDR1 SGHRS and CDR2 YFSETQ. V lost 0 bases, J lost 0 bases, and 7 bases lay in between. CDR3 region: CASSLALYSYEQYF. The CDR3 coding sequence is TGCGCCAGCAGCTTGGCTCTTTACTCCTACGAGCAGTACTTC. The full variable domain, with the rest looked up from reference TRBV5-1 and TRBJ2-7, is KAGVTQTPRYLIKTRGQQVTLSCSPISGHRSVSWYQQTPGQGLQFLFEYFSETQRNKGNFPGRFSGRQFSNSRSEMNVSTLELGDSALYLCASSLALYSYEQYFGPGTRLTVT.

V is TRBV2 and J is TRBJ2-7, with 9 bases identical to TRBD2. Germline V CDR1 and CDR2: SNHLY, FYNNEI. With V trimmed by 7 bases and J by 0 bases, 4 bases remained unmatched. This CDR3 spans 14 amino acids. CDR3 DNA sequence: TGTGCCAGCATTCTAGCGGGGCCCTCCTACGAGCAGTACTTC. Translated, it gives CASILAGPSYEQYF. Complete variable domain (other parts from reference TRBV2 and TRBJ2-7): EPEVTQTPSHQVTQMGQEVILRCVPISNHLYFYWYRQILGQKVEFLVSFYNNEISEKSEIFDDQFSVERPDGSNFTLKIRSTKLEDSAMYFCASILAGPSYEQYFGPGTRLTVT.

The chain has TRBV18 and TRBJ2-4; D possibly corresponds to TRBD1 (6 bases). CDR1 and CDR2 from the germline V gene are KGHSH and LQKENI. V lost 6 bases to trimming and J lost 0 bases, with 21 bases between them. The CDR3 spans 18 residues. The CDR3: CASSPIGGRVEAKNIQYF. CDR3 sequence (DNA): TGTGCCAGCTCCCCCATAGGGGGACGAGTCGAAGCCAAAAACATTCAGTACTTC.

This clone occurred once. The gene calls are TRBV5-1 and TRBJ2-3; TRBD1 matches at 8 bases. The CDR3 extends over 17 amino acids. From germline, CDR1 is SGHRS and CDR2 YFSETQ. Trimming took 1 base from V and 3 from J; bases not matched to a gene: 10. DNA for the CDR3: TGCGCCAGCAGCTTGTTTACCGGGACAGGAAGAACAGATACGCAGTATTTT. Residues: CASSLFTGTGRTDTQYF.

The table lists this clone with a count of one. The chain joins TRBV7-2 to TRBJ1-5, with 11 nucleotides matching TRBD1. After removal of 5 bases from V and 3 bases from J, the junction contained 9 bases not matched to a gene. CDR1 is SGHTA and CDR2 is FQGNSA in the germline V gene. The CDR3 length is 17 residues. CDR3 sequence (DNA): TGTGCCAGCAGCCTAAGGAAGGGACAGGGGGACAATCAGCCCCAGCATTTT. Its protein is CASSLRKGQGDNQPQHF.

The chain couples TRBV2 to TRBJ2-1, with 13 bases aligning to TRBD2. Germline-derived CDR1 and CDR2 are SNHLY and FYNNEI. CDR3 length: 15 amino acids. V was pared by 6 bases and J by 8 bases, with 7 bases of the junction left unmatched. The CDR3 DNA is TGTGCCAGCAGACCCACTAGCGGGAGGGTATATGAGCAGTTCTTC. Protein: CASRPTSGRVYEQFF.

V gene TRBV19 combines with J gene TRBJ2-2; a possible D gene is TRBD2 (6 bases). Between the trimmed V and J ends, which lost 2 bases and 6 bases, there was a span of 13 bases. The germline V gene has CDR1 LNHDA and CDR2 SQIVND (reference sequence). The CDR3 covers 15 residues. Here the CDR3 reads CASSITSLRPGELFF. CDR3 in DNA: TGTGCCAGTAGTATAACTAGCCTTCGTCCCGGGGAGCTGTTTTTT.

The V gene is TRBV5-1, the J gene TRBJ2-6, with D hard to call. The CDR3 is 16 residues long. The ends were cut back, 0 bases at V and 0 bases at J, with 7 bases in the middle. Germline V CDR1 and CDR2: SGHRS, YFSETQ. The CDR3 coding sequence is TGCGCCAGCAGCTTGGCAGATCCCTCTGGGGCCAACGTCCTGACTTTC. It is translated as CASSLADPSGANVLTF.

The chain recombines TRBV28 with TRBJ1-2; D unresolved. CDR1 and CDR2 from the germline V gene are MDHEN and SYDVKM. The CDR3 loop spans 14 amino acids. V was trimmed by 5 bases and J by 0 bases, leaving 10 bases between them. The CDR3 DNA reads TGTGCCAGCAGTCCGGGGTCTGCTAACTATGGCTACACCTTC. This sequence encodes CASSPGSANYGYTF.

A single count supports this clone. The genes are TRBV7-2 and TRBJ1-1, with D unclear. The CDR3 runs to 13 residues. Germline CDR1 is SGHTA and CDR2 is FQGNSA. Trimming cost V 4 bases and J 4 bases, with 10 bases left between them. The CDR3, as DNA: TGTGCCAGCAGCTCACAGAGAGGCACTGAAGCTTTCTTT. It is translated as CASSSQRGTEAFF.

V and J are TRBV5-4 and TRBJ1-3; possibly TRBD1 for D (6 bases). The CDR3 is 14 residues long. CDR1 and CDR2 from the germline V gene are SGHNT and YYREEE (reference sequence). The V end was cut by 4 bases, the J end by 3 bases, with 11 bases between. CDR3 nucleotide sequence: TGTGCCAGCAGCCGCACAGGGAGTGGAAACACCATATATTTT. This codes for CASSRTGSGNTIYF.

The chain carries TRBV19 and TRBJ1-1; 7 nucleotides agree with TRBD1. There are 16 residues in the CDR3. The germline CDR1 and CDR2 sequences are LNHDA and SQIVND (reference sequence). After removal of 6 bases from V and 3 bases from J, the junction contained 13 bases not matched to a gene. In nucleotides, the CDR3 is TGTGCCAGTAGACCCAGGGGGACAGCCCGTTACACTGAAGCTTTCTTT. Translating it yields CASRPRGTARYTEAFF.

The rearrangement uses TRBV21-1 and TRBJ2-7; TRBD2 reflects the table's D call only, with no check against the DNA. TRBV21-1 is a listed pseudogene. This CDR3 has 14 residues. The CDR3 protein is CASIPPGGSYEQYF. The CDR3 DNA is TGTGCCAGCATCCCGCCGGGGGGGAGCTACGAGCAGTACTTC.